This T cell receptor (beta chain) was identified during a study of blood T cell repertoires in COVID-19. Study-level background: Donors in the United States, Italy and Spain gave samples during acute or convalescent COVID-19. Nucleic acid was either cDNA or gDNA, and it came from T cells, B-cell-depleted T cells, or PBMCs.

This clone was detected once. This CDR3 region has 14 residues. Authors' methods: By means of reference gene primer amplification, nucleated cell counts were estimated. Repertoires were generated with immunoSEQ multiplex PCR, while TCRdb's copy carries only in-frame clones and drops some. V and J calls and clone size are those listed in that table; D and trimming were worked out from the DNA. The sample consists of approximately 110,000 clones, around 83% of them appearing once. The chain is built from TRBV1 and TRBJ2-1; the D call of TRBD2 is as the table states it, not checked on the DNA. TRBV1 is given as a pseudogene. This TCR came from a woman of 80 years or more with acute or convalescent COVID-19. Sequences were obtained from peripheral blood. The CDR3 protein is CTSSQVLPYNEQFF. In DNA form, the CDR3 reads TGCACCAGCAGCCAAGTTCTACCGTACAATGAGCAGTTCTTC.